This T cell receptor beta chain derives from a study of T-cell memory formation after mild COVID-19. Trimming removed 2 bases at V and 2 bases at J, with 12 bases between. The CDR3 spans 15 residues. Germline assignment: CDR1 SGHAT and CDR2 FQNNGV. Study-level findings and limits: Pre-infection memory already had some responding clones, implying cross-reactive memory joined. Among clones peaking at day 37 in the second wave, SARS-CoV-2 specificity remained unconfirmed. Among contracting clones, CD4+ were mainly CM/EM and CD8+ enriched in EMRA. CD4/CD8 balance held among clones contracting day 15 to 85, and later expanders leaned CD4+.

A few counts support this clonotype. The antigen remains undetermined. A single record per CDR3 protein comes from TCRdb applying MiXCR to the 5' RACE reads. The sample comprises tens of thousands of distinct CDR3 sequences, less than 15% of which are singletons, and around two fifths rests with the top ten. Sequencing was performed on PBMCs or a T cell subset sorted from them (not recorded which). The sequence derives from a man between 18 and 35 years old who had mild COVID-19 (a few samples of this study predate the infection). Cell type and time point are not known. The chain employs TRBV11-2 and TRBJ2-5; D is perhaps TRBD1 or TRBD2 (5 bases each). DNA of the CDR3: TGTGCCAGCAGCTTATCGAGGGGTTGGCAAGAGACCCAGTACTTC. Translating gives CASSLSRGWQETQYF.